Each of the 20 T cell receptor beta chains below was sequenced from the same sample in a study of T cell repertoires and HLA-DP antigens. TCRdb keeps only in-frame clones here, not all; method: immunoSEQ multiplex PCR. The sample shows about 73,000 clones, around three quarters of them seen only once. Their antigen targets remain unknown. The specimen was CD4+ T cells from PBMCs. These receptor sequences come from a man between 60 and 75 years old in good health and CMV-seronegative.

This chain uses TRBV11-2 with TRBJ2-5; the D is unclear. There are 13 residues in the CDR3. V shed 4 bases and J shed 5 bases, with 11 bases lying between them. CDR1 is SGHAT, CDR2 FQNNGV, per germline. The CDR3 sequence: CASSSLVGETQYF. CDR3 coding DNA: TGTGCCAGCAGCTCCCTAGTCGGGGAGACCCAGTACTTC.

This rearrangement joins TRBV4-1 to TRBJ1-5; D unclear. Germline assignment: CDR1 MGHRA and CDR2 YSYEKL. The CDR3 is 15 amino acids. The V end was cut by 0 bases, the J end by 9 bases, with 15 bases between. The CDR3 reads CASSQDRRGEWPQHF. The CDR3 DNA reads TGCGCCAGCAGCCAAGATAGGCGGGGTGAATGGCCCCAGCATTTT.

The chain links TRBV7-6 to TRBJ1-1; 10 bases line up with TRBD1. CDR1 SGHVS and CDR2 FNYEAQ come from the germline V gene. V was clipped by 5 bases and J by 4 bases; unmatched bases: 7. CDR3 length: 15 residues. In DNA, the CDR3 is TGTGCCAGCAGCGTTAGACAGGGGGCGCGCACTGAAGCTTTCTTT. This translates into CASSVRQGARTEAFF.

This clone showed up just a few times. This sequence joins TRBV19 and TRBJ2-7, with D perhaps TRBD1 or TRBD2 (5 bases each). There are 14 residues in the CDR3. With 4 bases removed from V and 4 bases from J, the gap between germline ends came to 14 bases. Germline V CDR1 and CDR2: LNHDA, SQIVND (reference sequence). The CDR3 protein is CASSNGGRRYEQYF. The CDR3 nucleotides read TGTGCCAGTAGTAATGGGGGACGGCGGTACGAGCAGTACTTC.

V is TRBV9 and J is TRBJ2-1; perhaps TRBD2 as D (6 bases). V was clipped by 3 bases and J by 0 bases, with 16 bases between them. CDR3 length: 17 amino acids. Looked up from germline, CDR1 is SGDLS and CDR2 is YYNGEE. The CDR3 bases are TGTGCCAGCAGCGGGCGAGGGAGGCTAAGCTCCTACAATGAGCAGTTCTTC. It specifies CASSGRGRLSSYNEQFF.

This clone was observed a single time. This chain joins TRBV7-2 and TRBJ1-5; D gene unclear. Germline V gene data show CDR1 as SGHTA and CDR2 as FQGNSA. The CDR3 extends over 13 amino acids. Trimming stripped 1 base from V and 7 bases from J, with 8 bases between. CDR3 protein: CASSLVAEQPQHF. The CDR3 DNA reads as TGTGCCAGCAGCTTAGTGGCAGAGCAGCCCCAGCATTTT.

This CDR3 is CSVGGVVGDNEQFF. In DNA, the CDR3 is TGCAGCGTTGGCGGCGTTGTAGGGGACAATGAGCAGTTCTTC. This sequence joins TRBV29-1 and TRBJ2-1; D might be TRBD1 (5 bases). With 4 bases removed from V and 5 bases from J, the gap between germline ends came to 15 bases. CDR3 length: 14 residues. Germline CDR1 reads SQVTM; CDR2 reads ANQGSEA.

This chain uses TRBV19 with TRBJ1-5; TRBD1 aligns across 9 bases. Germline-derived CDR1 and CDR2 are LNHDA and SQIVND (reference sequence). This CDR3 has 17 residues. With 4 bases clipped from V and 0 bases from J, the junction kept 7 bases outside the gene matches. The CDR3 sequence is CASSTDRGPYSNQPQHF. The DNA of the CDR3 is TGTGCCAGTAGTACGGACAGGGGCCCCTATAGCAATCAGCCCCAGCATTTT.

V is TRBV11-2 and J is TRBJ2-2; D may be TRBD2 (6 bases). The CDR3 runs 17 residues. CDR1 and CDR2 (germline): SGHAT, FQNNGV. Trimming pared 4 bases from V and 1 base from J, leaving 16 bases between. This chain's CDR3 is CASSSAWVAVNTGELFF. DNA of the CDR3: TGTGCCAGCAGCTCCGCGTGGGTAGCGGTGAACACCGGGGAGCTGTTTTTT.

The chain couples TRBV9 to TRBJ2-1; 10 bases are a match to TRBD2. The junction had 7 bases not matched to a gene; V was cut back by 3 bases and J by 7 bases. The CDR3 has 15 residues. Germline V gene sequence: CDR1 SGDLS, CDR2 YYNGEE. For the CDR3, the DNA is TGTGCCAGCAGCGCTAGCGGGAGCAGGGTGAATGAGCAGTTCTTC. It specifies CASSASGSRVNEQFF.

This sequence joins TRBV28 and TRBJ1-4; TRBD1 matches at 9 bases. Germline lookup yields CDR1 MDHEN and CDR2 SYDVKM. The length of the CDR3 is 15 residues. J was trimmed by 2 bases and V by 6 bases; bases with no gene match: 4. The CDR3 region has the DNA TGTGCCAGCAGAGAACAGGGGGCTACTAATGAAAAACTGTTTTTT. It yields the protein CASREQGATNEKLFF. Based on the CDR3 plus reference TRBV28 and TRBJ1-4, the full variable domain is DVKVTQSSRYLVKRTGEKVFLECVQDMDHENMFWYRQDPGLGLRLIYFSYDVKMKEKGDIPEGYSVSREKKERFSLILESASTNQTSMYLCASREQGATNEKLFFGSGTQLSVL.

Remarks on this clone: A much larger clone differs by one base, so this may be a read error. The chain combines TRBV25-1 with TRBJ1-2, with 9 bases fitting TRBD1. The germline V gene encodes CDR1 MGHDK and CDR2 SYGVNS. This CDR3 has 17 amino acids. After removal of 1 base from V and 4 bases from J, the junction contained 10 bases not matched to a gene. This CDR3 reads CASSEWRYGQGIYGYTF. The DNA for the CDR3 is TGTGCCAGCAGTGAATGGAGGTACGGACAGGGGATCTATGGCTACACCTTC.

The chain links TRBV18 to TRBJ2-3; D gene unclear. The CDR3 loop spans 13 amino acids. Looked up from germline, CDR1 is KGHSH and CDR2 is LQKENI. Deletions cut 6 bases from V and 2 bases from J, with 9 bases between. CDR3 coding DNA: TGTGCCAGCTCTCGCGAGGCCACAGATACGCAGTATTTT. This translates into CASSREATDTQYF.

This clone was seen repeatedly, ten times or more. The rearrangement joins TRBV11-3 to TRBJ1-1, with D perhaps TRBD1 (6 bases). This CDR3 is built from 15 residues. V was pared by 5 bases and J by 1 base, with 14 bases between. CDR1 and CDR2 from the germline V gene are SGHNT and YENEEA. The CDR3 spells CASSPSGHPNTEAFF. The CDR3 region has the DNA TGTGCCAGCAGCCCGTCGGGACACCCGAACACTGAAGCTTTCTTT.

The V gene is TRBV5-1, the J gene TRBJ2-7, with 9 bases lining up with TRBD1. This CDR3 comprises 15 residues. After removal of 4 bases from V and 7 bases from J, the junction contained 12 bases not matched to a gene. In germline, CDR1 is SGHRS, CDR2 YFSETQ. The CDR3 here is CASSDRTGASWEQYF. DNA of the CDR3: TGCGCCAGCAGCGATCGGACAGGGGCGTCGTGGGAGCAGTACTTC.

The V and J genes are TRBV4-3 and TRBJ1-2; maybe TRBD1 (6 bases). V shed 1 base and J shed 2 bases, with 14 bases lying between them. CDR3 length: 16 amino acids. Germline V gene sequence: CDR1 LGHNA, CDR2 YSLEER. This chain's CDR3 is CASSQAYVGANYGYTF. CDR3 nucleotide sequence: TGCGCCAGCAGCCAAGCTTATGTGGGGGCGAACTATGGCTACACCTTC.

The V call is TRBV5-4, the J call TRBJ2-1, with D maybe TRBD2 (6 bases). Germline V gives CDR1 SGHNT, CDR2 YYREEE (reference sequence). V dropped 4 bases and J dropped 0 bases, with 11 bases sitting between them. The CDR3 is 15 amino acids. CDR3: CASSGGLRSYNEQFF. CDR3 DNA: TGTGCCAGCAGCGGGGGACTCCGCTCCTACAATGAGCAGTTCTTC. Full variable domain (missing parts from reference TRBV5-4 and TRBJ2-1): ETGVTQSPTHLIKTRGQQVTLRCSSQSGHNTVSWYQQALGQGPQFIFQYYREEENGRGNFPPRFSGLQFPNYSSELNVNALELDDSALYLCASSGGLRSYNEQFFGPGTRLTVL.

The V gene is TRBV11-2, the J gene TRBJ1-2, with D hard to call. Germline lookup yields CDR1 SGHAT and CDR2 FQNNGV. With 5 bases removed from V and 4 bases from J, the gap between germline ends came to 11 bases. The length of the CDR3 is 13 residues. Here the CDR3 DNA reads TGTGCCAGCAGCATCGGACGGGGCTATGGCTACACCTTC. Protein sequence: CASSIGRGYGYTF.

The chain carries TRBV5-4 and TRBJ2-3; D is ambiguous. Germline assignment: CDR1 SGHNT and CDR2 YYREEE (reference sequence). The CDR3 runs 12 residues. Trimming cost V 4 bases and J 2 bases, with 5 bases left between them. CDR3: CASSPDTDTQYF. Here the CDR3 DNA reads TGTGCCAGCAGCCCAGACACAGATACGCAGTATTTT.

This chain joins TRBV4-2 and TRBJ1-6; D is ambiguous. The CDR3 runs 15 residues. The V end lost 0 bases, the J end lost 9 bases, and 12 bases lay between the germline ends. Per germline, CDR1 LGHNA and CDR2 YNFKEQ. The chain's CDR3 is CASSQEKASASPLHF. CDR3 DNA sequence: TGTGCCAGCAGCCAAGAGAAGGCATCGGCTTCACCCCTCCACTTT.